A single sample is the source of the 3 T cell receptor beta chains below, sequenced in a study of blood T cell repertoires in COVID-19. Libraries were prepared by immunoSEQ multiplex PCR; TCRdb keeps only in-frame clonotypes and omits some of them. In the table there are around 300,000 clones, approximately 86% of which are singletons. The sample comprised peripheral blood. These receptors all come from a woman in her 50s with active or convalescent COVID-19.

The gene calls are TRBV4-1 and TRBJ2-3; the D is unclear. Trimming took 2 bases from V and 3 from J, leaving 9 bases between them. This CDR3 is 14 amino acids long. Germline V lookup: CDR1 MGHRA, CDR2 YSYEKL. As DNA, the CDR3 is TGCGCCAGCAGCCAAATTACTTTTACAGATACGCAGTATTTT. This encodes CASSQITFTDTQYF.

The chain combines TRBV30 with TRBJ2-1; TRBD2 is a possible D gene (6 bases). The length of the CDR3 is 12 residues. V lost 1 base and J lost 9, with 10 bases in between. Germline V gene data show CDR1 as GTSNPN and CDR2 as SVGIG (reference sequence). The CDR3 spells CAWSEREIEQFF. The CDR3, as DNA: TGTGCCTGGAGTGAACGGGAGATTGAGCAGTTCTTC.

The rearrangement links TRBV20-1 to TRBJ1-1; D might be TRBD1 (5 bases). Germline assignment: CDR1 DFQATT and CDR2 SNEGSKA (reference sequence). Trimming stripped 3 bases from V and 0 bases from J, with 11 bases between. The CDR3 is 14 residues long. CDR3: CSASYGGMNTEAFF. DNA for the CDR3: TGCAGTGCTAGTTACGGGGGTATGAACACTGAAGCTTTCTTT.